The source of this T cell receptor (beta chain) is a study of human T cells and chemical hapten exposure. Across the study: Across samples, TCR yields varied, mostly owing to small differences in pooled library volumes. General study points: With regard to DPC sensitization, TCRs above 1 in 1000 frequency did not change.

Unique molecular identifiers were attached to individual cDNA molecules during library preparation. TCRdb reanalysed the 5' RACE reads using MiXCR and keeps one entry per CDR3 protein. The sample includes about 81,000 distinct CDR3 sequences, roughly 7.7% of them seen just once. Total RNA was isolated from whole blood that had not been fractionated. This clonotype occurred a few times. Its antigen is unknown. Trimming stripped 1 base from V and 3 bases from J, with 21 bases between. Germline assignment: CDR1 SGHTA and CDR2 FQGNSA. The CDR3 extends over 18 amino acids. The origin of this receptor is a male donor in good health. The rearrangement links TRBV7-2 to TRBJ1-1, with D maybe TRBD1 (6 bases). The CDR3 region is CASSLGWGRGRGYTEAFF. As DNA, the CDR3 is TGTGCCAGCAGCTTAGGATGGGGTCGGGGAAGGGGGTACACTGAAGCTTTCTTT.